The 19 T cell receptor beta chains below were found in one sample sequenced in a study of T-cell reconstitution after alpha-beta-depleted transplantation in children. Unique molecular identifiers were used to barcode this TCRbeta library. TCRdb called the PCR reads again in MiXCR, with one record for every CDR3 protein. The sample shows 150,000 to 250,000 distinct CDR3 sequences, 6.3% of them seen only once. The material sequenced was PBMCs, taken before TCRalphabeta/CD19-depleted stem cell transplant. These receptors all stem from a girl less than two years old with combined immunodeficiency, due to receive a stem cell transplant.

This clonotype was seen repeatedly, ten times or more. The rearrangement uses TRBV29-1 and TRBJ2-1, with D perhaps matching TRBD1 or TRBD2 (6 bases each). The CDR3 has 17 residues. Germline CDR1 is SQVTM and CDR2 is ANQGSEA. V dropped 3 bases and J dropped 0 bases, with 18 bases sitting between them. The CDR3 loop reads CSVDGGHTGSSYNEQFF. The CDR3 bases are TGCAGCGTTGACGGGGGCCACACAGGAAGCTCCTACAATGAGCAGTTCTTC.

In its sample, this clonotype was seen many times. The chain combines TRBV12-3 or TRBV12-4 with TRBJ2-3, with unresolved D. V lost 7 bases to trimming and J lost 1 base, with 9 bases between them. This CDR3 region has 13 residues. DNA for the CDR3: TGTGCCAGCACCCTCCCGGGCACAGATACGCAGTATTTT. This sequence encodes CASTLPGTDTQYF.

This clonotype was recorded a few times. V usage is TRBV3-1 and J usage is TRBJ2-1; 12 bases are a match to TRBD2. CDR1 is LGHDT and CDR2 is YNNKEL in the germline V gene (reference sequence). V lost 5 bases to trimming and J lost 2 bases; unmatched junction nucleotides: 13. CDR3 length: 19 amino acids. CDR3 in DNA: TGTGCCAGCAGCTCGCGACTAGCGGGAGTTCCTGGGACCTACAATGAGCAGTTCTTC. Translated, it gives CASSSRLAGVPGTYNEQFF.

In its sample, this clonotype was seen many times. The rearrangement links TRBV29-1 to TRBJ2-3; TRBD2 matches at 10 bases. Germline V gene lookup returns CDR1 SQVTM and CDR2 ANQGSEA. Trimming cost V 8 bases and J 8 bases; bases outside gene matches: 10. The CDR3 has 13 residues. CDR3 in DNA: TGCAGCACACGACTAGCGGGCGAATCTACGCAGTATTTT. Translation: CSTRLAGESTQYF.

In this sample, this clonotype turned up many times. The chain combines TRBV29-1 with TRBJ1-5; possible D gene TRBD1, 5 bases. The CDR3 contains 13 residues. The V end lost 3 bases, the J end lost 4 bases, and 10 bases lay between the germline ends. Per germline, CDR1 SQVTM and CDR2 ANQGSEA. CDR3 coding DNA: TGCAGCGTTGAGGAGGGGAAGAATCAGCCCCAGCATTTT. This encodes CSVEEGKNQPQHF.

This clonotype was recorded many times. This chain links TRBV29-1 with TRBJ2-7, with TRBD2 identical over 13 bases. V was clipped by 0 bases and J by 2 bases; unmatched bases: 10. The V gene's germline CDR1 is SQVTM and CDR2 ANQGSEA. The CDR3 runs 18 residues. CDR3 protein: CSVEDGLAGDSGPYEQYF. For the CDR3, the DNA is TGCAGCGTTGAAGATGGACTAGCGGGAGATTCAGGGCCCTACGAGCAGTACTTC.

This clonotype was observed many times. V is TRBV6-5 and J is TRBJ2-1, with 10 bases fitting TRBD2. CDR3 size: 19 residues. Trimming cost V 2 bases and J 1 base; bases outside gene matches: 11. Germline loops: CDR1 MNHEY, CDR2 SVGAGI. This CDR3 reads CASSYLPPIAGGSYNEQFF. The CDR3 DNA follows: TGTGCCAGCAGTTACCTACCTCCTATAGCGGGAGGATCCTACAATGAGCAGTTCTTC.

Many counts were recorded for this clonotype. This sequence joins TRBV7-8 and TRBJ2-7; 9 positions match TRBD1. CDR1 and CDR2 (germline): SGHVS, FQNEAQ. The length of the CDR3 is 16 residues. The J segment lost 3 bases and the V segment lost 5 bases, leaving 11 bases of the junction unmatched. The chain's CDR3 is CASSPRDRAGNYEQYF. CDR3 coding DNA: TGTGCCAGCAGCCCCCGGGACAGGGCCGGGAACTACGAGCAGTACTTC.

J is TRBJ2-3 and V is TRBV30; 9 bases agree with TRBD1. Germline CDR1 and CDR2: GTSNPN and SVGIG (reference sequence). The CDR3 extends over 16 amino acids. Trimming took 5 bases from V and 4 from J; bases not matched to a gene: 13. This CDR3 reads CAWGRSRDRAADTQYF. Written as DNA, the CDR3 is TGTGCCTGGGGACGATCCCGGGACAGGGCCGCAGATACGCAGTATTTT.

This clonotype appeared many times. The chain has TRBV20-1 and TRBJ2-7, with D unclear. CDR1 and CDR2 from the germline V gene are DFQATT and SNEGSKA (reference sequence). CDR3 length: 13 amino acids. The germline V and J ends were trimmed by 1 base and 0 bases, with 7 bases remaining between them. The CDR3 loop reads CSARVRSSYEQYF. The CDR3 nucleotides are TGCAGTGCTAGAGTACGGAGCTCCTACGAGCAGTACTTC.

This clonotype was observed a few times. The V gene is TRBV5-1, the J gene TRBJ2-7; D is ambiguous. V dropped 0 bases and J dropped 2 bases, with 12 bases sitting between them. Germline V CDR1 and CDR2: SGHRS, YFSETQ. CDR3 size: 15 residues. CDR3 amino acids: CASSLGSAYPYEQYF. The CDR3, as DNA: TGCGCCAGCAGCTTGGGGAGCGCCTACCCCTACGAGCAGTACTTC.

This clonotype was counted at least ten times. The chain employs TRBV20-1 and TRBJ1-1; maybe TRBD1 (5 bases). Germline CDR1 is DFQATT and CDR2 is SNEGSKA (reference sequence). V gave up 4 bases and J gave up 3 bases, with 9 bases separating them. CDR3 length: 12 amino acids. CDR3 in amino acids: CSAKRGYTEAFF. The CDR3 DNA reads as TGCAGTGCTAAGAGGGGATACACTGAAGCTTTCTTT.

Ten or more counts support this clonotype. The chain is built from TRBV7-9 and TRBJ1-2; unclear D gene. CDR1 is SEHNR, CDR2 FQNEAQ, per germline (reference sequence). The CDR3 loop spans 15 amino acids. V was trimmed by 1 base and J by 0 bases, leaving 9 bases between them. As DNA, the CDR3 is TGTGCCAGCAGCTTAGAGGGTGACGCTAACTATGGCTACACCTTC. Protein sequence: CASSLEGDANYGYTF.

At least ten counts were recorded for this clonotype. The CDR3 sequence: CATAEREGTYNEQFF. CDR3 coding DNA: TGTGCCACCGCTGAGCGGGAGGGAACCTACAATGAGCAGTTCTTC. This chain links TRBV12-3 or TRBV12-4 with TRBJ2-1, with 10 bases identical to TRBD2. With V trimmed by 10 bases and J by 2 bases, 8 bases remained unmatched. This CDR3 is built from 15 residues.

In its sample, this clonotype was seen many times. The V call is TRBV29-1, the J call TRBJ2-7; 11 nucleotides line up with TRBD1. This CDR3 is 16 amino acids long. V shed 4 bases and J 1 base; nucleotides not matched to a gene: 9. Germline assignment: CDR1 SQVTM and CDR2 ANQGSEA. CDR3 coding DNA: TGCAGCGTTGGTAGCCCCCGGGACAGGGGGTCCTACGAGCAGTACTTC. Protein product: CSVGSPRDRGSYEQYF.

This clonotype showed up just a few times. The DNA for the CDR3 is TGTGCCAGCTCACCCGGAGGGCCAAGGAGCAATCAGCCCCAGCATTTT. It yields the protein CASSPGGPRSNQPQHF. The chain has TRBV18 and TRBJ1-5; unclear D gene. V dropped 3 bases and J dropped 1 base, with 13 bases sitting between them. The germline CDR1 and CDR2 sequences are KGHSH and LQKENI. There are 16 residues in the CDR3. Together with reference TRBV18 and TRBJ1-5, the CDR3 gives the full variable domain: NAGVMQNPRHLVRRRGQEARLRCSPMKGHSHVYWYRQLPEEGLKFMVYLQKENIIDESGMPKERFSAEFPKEGPSILRIQQVVRGDSAAYFCASSPGGPRSNQPQHFGDGTRLSIL.

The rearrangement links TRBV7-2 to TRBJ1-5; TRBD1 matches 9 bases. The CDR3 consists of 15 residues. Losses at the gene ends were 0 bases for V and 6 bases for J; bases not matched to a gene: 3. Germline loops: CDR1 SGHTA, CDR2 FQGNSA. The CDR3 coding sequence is TGTGCCAGCAGCTTAGCGGGACAGGGCTTTCAGCCCCAGCATTTT. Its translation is CASSLAGQGFQPQHF.

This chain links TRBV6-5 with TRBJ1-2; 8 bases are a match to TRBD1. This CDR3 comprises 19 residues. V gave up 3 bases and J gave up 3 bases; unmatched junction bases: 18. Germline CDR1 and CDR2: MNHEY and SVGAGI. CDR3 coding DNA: TGTGCCAGCAGTTATCCCCCAACCGCTATTGGACAGGGAGACTATGGCTACACCTTC. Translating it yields CASSYPPTAIGQGDYGYTF.

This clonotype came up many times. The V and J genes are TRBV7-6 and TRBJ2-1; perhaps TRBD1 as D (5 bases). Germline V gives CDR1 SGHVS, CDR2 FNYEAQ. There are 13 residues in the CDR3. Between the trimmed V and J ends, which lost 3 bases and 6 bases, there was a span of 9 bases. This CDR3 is CASSFTGANEQFF. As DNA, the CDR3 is TGTGCCAGCAGCTTTACAGGTGCCAATGAGCAGTTCTTC.